This T cell receptor (beta chain) was observed in a study of TIL therapy for anti-PD-1-resistant metastatic lung cancer. Study overall: By whole-exome sequencing, median non-synonymous tumor mutation burden was around 1.5 mutations per megabase.

The time point denotes: pre-treatment sample, taken before nivolumab and TIL therapy. Pleural nodules or supraclavicular lymph nodes made up most of the excised metastases sampled. Patients then received nivolumab; progressors got lymphodepletion, TIL and IL-2. The V gene's germline CDR1 is SGHAT and CDR2 FQNNGV. CDR3 size: 15 residues. The V segment lost 2 bases and the J segment 8 bases; nucleotides outside the gene matches: 4. Sequencing used immunoSEQ v3. Repertoires were generated with immunoSEQ multiplex PCR, while TCRdb's copy carries only in-frame clones and drops some. The sample has roughly 7,000 clones, about 61% seen once. This clone has only a few counts.

This specimen was tumor tissue, taken at baseline. The TCR comes from a person between 25 and 79 years old with non-small cell lung cancer. The chain uses TRBV11-2 and TRBJ1-6; 9 nucleotides align to TRBD1. This chain's CDR3 is CASSLRDRVYSPLHF. The CDR3 DNA follows: TGTGCCAGCAGCTTAAGGGACAGGGTGTATTCACCCCTCCACTTT.